The rows below give T cell receptor beta chains drawn from one sample of a study of Graves' ophthalmopathy and Graves' hyperthyroidism. MiXCR, run by TCRdb on the multiplex PCR reads, gives a single entry per CDR3 protein. The sample includes a few hundred thousand distinct CDR3 sequences, 20% to 25% seen only once; the top ten take around 3.2%. Sequencing was done on a sample of peripheral blood. These receptors were taken from a woman between 18 and 29 years old with stable Graves' hyperthyroidism. CDR3s include the opening cysteine and the closing phenylalanine or tryptophan. D genes are given only for firm matches. The listing skips clone size in some rows; elsewhere it reads once, few, many or a size class.

cdr3_length | d_call | j_call | clone_size | v_call | cdr3_aa | cdr3_nt
19 | - | TRBJ1-1 | - | TRBV6-2/TRBV6-3 | CASTLGGGAATRWDTEACF | TGTGCCAGTACCCTAGGCGGGGGGGCAGCGACCCGATGGGACACTGAAGCTTGCTTT
14 | - | TRBJ1-5 | many | TRBV28 | CASSFSGRNQPQHF | TGTGCCAGCAGTTTTTCCGGACGCAATCAGCCCCAGCATTTT
14 | TRBD1 | TRBJ1-2 | many | TRBV6-1 | CASSPAGGLHGYTF | TGTGCCAGCAGTCCCGCAGGGGGTCTACATGGCTACACCTTC
12 | - | TRBJ1-1 | many | TRBV30 | CAWIPPDAQAFF | TGTGCCTGGATCCCCCCGGATGCTCAAGCTTTCTTT
14 | - | TRBJ1-2 | many | TRBV10-3 | CAISESQTGIGCTF | TGTGCCATCAGTGAGTCCCAGACGGGCATTGGCTGCACCTTC
16 | TRBD1 | TRBJ1-2 | many | TRBV14 | CASSQDKRGRLLSYTF | TGTGCCAGCAGCCAAGATAAAAGGGGGCGGCTTTTAAGCTACACCTTC
13 | - | TRBJ1-5 | many | TRBV5-1 | CASSLGHNQPQHF | TGCGCCAGCAGCTTAGGTCACAATCAGCCCCAGCATTTT
14 | TRBD2 | TRBJ2-7 | many | TRBV27 | CASSFRGRAHEQYF | TGTGCCAGCAGTTTTCGGGGGAGGGCCCACGAGCAGTACTTC
14 | TRBD1 | TRBJ2-7 | many | TRBV5-1 | CASSSGTGGHEQYF | TGCGCCAGCAGCTCCGGGACAGGGGGCCACGAGCAGTACTTC
15 | - | TRBJ1-1 | few | TRBV20-1 | CSAGQGAYMNTEAFF | TGCAGTGCTGGGCAGGGTGCCTACATGAACACTGAAGCTTTCTTT
14 | TRBD1 | TRBJ2-7 | many | TRBV6-5 | CASSQDRAGGEQYF | TGTGCCAGCAGTCAGGACAGGGCAGGGGGCGAGCAGTACTTC
12 | - | TRBJ1-2 | many | TRBV11-2 | CASSLTGPGYTF | TGTGCCAGCAGCCTGACAGGTCCCGGCTACACCTTC
15 | - | TRBJ2-3 | few | TRBV5-1 | CASSLVSTSTDTQYF | TGCGCCAGCAGCTTGGTCAGCACTAGCACAGATACGCAGTATTTT
14 | - | TRBJ2-2 | - | TRBV20-1 | CSATRDIDTGELFF | TGCAGTGCAACCCGGGACATAGACACCGGGGAGCTGTTTTTT
14 | - | TRBJ1-1 | many | TRBV7-8 | CASSFDGRLTEAFF | TGTGCCAGCAGCTTCGACGGCAGGCTCACTGAAGCTTTCTTT
15 | TRBD2 | TRBJ2-7 | - | TRBV4-3 | CASSFQGGRADEQYF | TGCGCCAGCAGCTTCCAGGGCGGGAGGGCCGACGAGCAGTACTTC
15 | TRBD1 | TRBJ2-2 | - | TRBV6-1 | CASSTGDANTGELFF | TGTGCCAGCAGTACAGGGGACGCGAACACCGGGGAGCTGTTTTTT
14 | TRBD2 | TRBJ2-3 | - | TRBV12-3/TRBV12-4 | CASSFGGSADTQYF | TGTGCCAGCAGTTTTGGCGGGAGTGCAGATACGCAGTATTTT
16 | - | TRBJ2-5 | many | TRBV27 | CASSLLENSGLGTQYF | TGTGCCAGCAGTTTACTTGAAAATTCGGGGCTCGGGACCCAGTACTTC
17 | TRBD1 | TRBJ1-1 | many | TRBV9 | CASSGENTRQGALGAFF | TGTGCCAGCAGCGGAGAGAATACAAGACAGGGGGCCTTGGGAGCTTTCTTT
16 | TRBD2 | TRBJ2-7 | many | TRBV12-5 | CASGLTAGLAGYEQYF | TGTGCTAGTGGTTTGACGGCTGGACTAGCGGGGTACGAGCAGTACTTC
14 | - | TRBJ1-1 | many | TRBV27 | CASRRGHWNTEAFF | TGTGCCAGCAGACGGGGACACTGGAACACTGAAGCTTTCTTT
13 | - | TRBJ1-5 | many | TRBV2 | CASSDDSNQPQHF | TGTGCCAGCAGTGATGATAGCAATCAGCCCCAGCATTTT
15 | - | TRBJ2-7 | - | TRBV9 | CASSVAGEAAYEQYF | TGTGCCAGCAGCGTAGCGGGAGAGGCAGCCTACGAGCAGTACTTC
16 | TRBD2 | TRBJ2-5 | few | TRBV7-2 | CASSPAVVSGQETQYF | TGTGCCAGCAGCCCCGCCGTGGTTAGCGGGCAAGAGACCCAGTACTTC
13 | - | TRBJ2-2 | many | TRBV29-1 | CSVVWENTGELFF | TGCAGCGTTGTATGGGAGAACACCGGGGAGCTGTTTTTT
15 | TRBD2 | TRBJ2-2 | many | TRBV20-1 | CSAGLAGRDTGELFF | TGCAGTGCCGGACTAGCGGGCCGTGACACCGGGGAGCTGTTTTTT
23 | - | TRBJ2-7 | - | TRBV21-1 | CASINTPGTSGSRIAPGDMEQYF | TGTGCCAGCATCAATACGCCCGGGACTAGCGGGAGTCGGATAGCCCCTGGGGATATGGAGCAGTACTTC
13 | - | TRBJ2-7 | many | TRBV5-1 | CASRQTGPYEQYF | TGCGCCAGCAGGCAGACAGGCCCCTACGAGCAGTACTTC
12 | - | TRBJ2-7 | many | TRBV6-1 | CASSQHLYEQYF | TGTGCCAGCTCACAACATCTGTACGAGCAGTACTTC
15 | - | TRBJ2-5 | - | TRBV15 | CATSRGDNHQETQYF | TGTGCCACCAGCAGAGGGGATAACCACCAAGAGACCCAGTACTTC
13 | - | TRBJ1-2 | - | TRBV20-1 | CSAPPRVGYGYTF | TGCAGTGCCCCCCCCAGGGTCGGCTATGGCTACACCTTC
15 | - | TRBJ1-1 | many | TRBV7-8 | CASSLSRWTVTEAFF | TGTGCCAGCAGCTTATCTCGGTGGACAGTTACTGAAGCTTTCTTT
16 | - | TRBJ1-2 | - | TRBV11-2 | CASSLVSAAPNYGYTF | TGTGCCAGCAGCTTGGTTTCCGCGGCCCCAAACTATGGCTACACCTTC
19 | - | TRBJ2-6 | many | TRBV6-2/TRBV6-3 | CASSYSIGWGSSGANVLTF | TGTGCCAGCAGTTACTCGATTGGATGGGGGAGCTCTGGGGCCAACGTCCTGACTTTC
14 | - | TRBJ2-7 | many | TRBV28 | CASSLSGVNYEQYF | TGTGCCAGCAGTTTATCGGGGGTGAACTACGAGCAGTACTTC
18 | TRBD2 | TRBJ2-5 | - | TRBV5-1 | CANSSLTSGRPTGETQYF | TGCGCCAACAGCTCCCTGACTAGCGGGAGGCCCACAGGGGAGACCCAGTACTTC
14 | - | TRBJ2-7 | - | TRBV4-1 | CASSPWREDYEQYF | TGCGCCAGCAGCCCATGGAGGGAAGACTACGAGCAGTACTTC
12 | - | TRBJ1-2 | many | TRBV10-3 | CATKGGGFGYTF | TGTGCCACCAAAGGGGGGGGGTTCGGCTACACCTTC
11 | TRBD1 | TRBJ1-1 | many | TRBV12-3/TRBV12-4 | CASRIQGEAFF | TGTGCCAGCAGGATACAGGGGGAAGCTTTCTTT
12 | TRBD1 | TRBJ2-5 | many | TRBV6-4 | CATGQGQETQYF | TGTGCCACAGGACAGGGCCAAGAGACCCAGTACTTC
16 | TRBD2 | TRBJ2-7 | many | TRBV11-3 | CASSLETSGNPYEQYF | TGTGCCAGCAGCCTCGAGACTAGCGGGAATCCCTACGAGCAGTACTTC
13 | TRBD2 | TRBJ2-7 | many | TRBV20-1 | CSASREGPYEQYF | TGCAGTGCTAGTCGGGAGGGCCCCTACGAGCAGTACTTC
13 | - | TRBJ1-5 | many | TRBV7-2 | CASSLEAGRLQHF | TGTGCCAGCAGCTTAGAAGCGGGGAGGCTACAGCATTTT
12 | - | TRBJ1-2 | many | TRBV2 | CASSVRPYGYTF | TGTGCCAGCAGTGTTCGGCCCTATGGCTACACCTTC